A selection of T cell receptor beta chains follows, all from one sample in a study of metastatic and nonmetastatic thyroid tumors. Using MiXCR, TCRdb reanalyzed the PCR reads. Of roughly 20,000 clones listed, under 45% were seen once; the top ten hold around 25%. Sequencing was done on a sample of tumor tissue. These receptors came from a female donor with papillary thyroid cancer or a benign thyroid nodule (not recorded which). Some clones in this sample may be carry-over from other donors' samples. Both conserved end residues are part of each CDR3. Each record gives: clone size, J gene, V gene, CDR3 protein. Where a row states a size, it is once, few, many or the class of an expanded clone; other rows omit it.

size: few
J: TRBJ2-7
V: TRBV24-1
CDR3: CANKHTLYEQYF

size: few
J: TRBJ2-7
V: TRBV28
CDR3: CAITGQENYEQYF

size: NA
J: TRBJ2-1
V: TRBV6-1
CDR3: CASSTGTNNEQFF

size: NA
J: TRBJ2-1
V: TRBV18
CDR3: CASSLGTGLGNEQFF

size: NA
J: TRBJ2-1
V: TRBV7-3
CDR3: CASSSSRGLEGEQFF

size: few
J: TRBJ1-1
V: TRBV6-1
CDR3: CASSEPGTGGGVGEAFF

size: once
J: TRBJ2-7
V: TRBV5-1
CDR3: CASSLGPGGEQYF

size: NA
J: TRBJ2-5
V: TRBV5-1
CDR3: CASSLSPPGNAETQYF

size: NA
J: TRBJ1-2
V: TRBV24-1
CDR3: CATKTNGTDYGYTF

size: few
J: TRBJ2-7
V: TRBV2
CDR3: CASSYREVDYEQYF

size: few
J: TRBJ2-2
V: TRBV6-2/TRBV6-3
CDR3: CASSYDGGGPAGELFF

size: few
J: TRBJ2-7
V: TRBV6-2/TRBV6-3
CDR3: CASSYSITYEQYF

size: NA
J: TRBJ1-1
V: TRBV12-3/TRBV12-4
CDR3: CASTTQGLGEAFF

size: few
J: TRBJ2-7
V: TRBV27
CDR3: CASSLVSGTLTYEQYF

size: NA
J: TRBJ2-1
V: TRBV20-1
CDR3: CSASGILYNEQFF

size: NA
J: TRBJ2-5
V: TRBV7-9
CDR3: CASSPGLAGETQYF

size: NA
J: TRBJ2-7
V: TRBV11-1
CDR3: CASSLVGDRRSSYEQYF

size: few
J: TRBJ2-1
V: TRBV7-2
CDR3: CASSFAGGGGNEQFF

size: NA
J: TRBJ1-1
V: TRBV12-3/TRBV12-4
CDR3: CASSGGGYFEAFF

size: NA
J: TRBJ1-3
V: TRBV12-3/TRBV12-4
CDR3: CASIGLGGGGQNGNTIYF

size: NA
J: TRBJ2-1
V: TRBV7-2
CDR3: CASSSGLRNEQFF

size: few
J: TRBJ1-1
V: TRBV6-2/TRBV6-3
CDR3: CASSYSDRRLNTEAFF

size: NA
J: TRBJ1-2
V: TRBV5-1
CDR3: CASSVTGKEGYTF

size: once
J: TRBJ2-3
V: TRBV9
CDR3: CASSLQGQGIDTQYF

size: NA
J: TRBJ2-5
V: TRBV10-3
CDR3: CATLGDSGETQYF

size: NA
J: TRBJ1-3
V: TRBV15
CDR3: CATSRDQGNTIYF

size: NA
J: TRBJ2-7
V: TRBV11-2
CDR3: CASSLLGESDEQYF

size: few
J: TRBJ2-1
V: TRBV24-1
CDR3: CATSLAGGPYNEQFF

size: NA
J: TRBJ2-3
V: TRBV6-1
CDR3: CASSTGTGGPDTQYF

size: few
J: TRBJ2-7
V: TRBV6-2/TRBV6-3
CDR3: CASSSRDRVSIGIYEQYF

size: NA
J: TRBJ1-1
V: TRBV30
CDR3: CASAPGQGTEAFF

size: NA
J: TRBJ1-5
V: TRBV19
CDR3: CASSITGTSLPQPQHF

size: NA
J: TRBJ2-7
V: TRBV4-1
CDR3: CASSPHNSYEQYF

size: few
J: TRBJ2-3
V: TRBV7-3
CDR3: CASSLTGRTDTQYF

size: NA
J: TRBJ2-1
V: TRBV20-1
CDR3: CSANGLAGVPYNEQFF

size: NA
J: TRBJ2-7
V: TRBV5-1
CDR3: CASSLSQGNEQYF

size: few
J: TRBJ2-7
V: TRBV6-1
CDR3: CASRGDRAEEQYF

size: NA
J: TRBJ1-5
V: TRBV20-1
CDR3: CSATDREVYSNQPQHF

size: few
J: TRBJ2-7
V: TRBV6-2/TRBV6-3
CDR3: CASSPTGLAGSEQYF

size: NA
J: TRBJ2-1
V: TRBV11-2
CDR3: CASSLEGTSGRFYNEQFF

size: NA
J: TRBJ1-2
V: TRBV20-1
CDR3: CSARGPRTGGDGYTF

size: NA
J: TRBJ2-7
V: TRBV27
CDR3: CASNLRQVPYEQYF

size: NA
J: TRBJ2-7
V: TRBV6-2/TRBV6-3
CDR3: CASNRDGTSYEQYF

size: NA
J: TRBJ2-1
V: TRBV11-1
CDR3: CASSSMGGFYNEQFF

size: NA
J: TRBJ2-1
V: TRBV6-2/TRBV6-3
CDR3: CASTRLAGHNEQFF

size: NA
J: TRBJ2-2
V: TRBV11-2
CDR3: CASSFGAIGLNTGELFF

size: NA
J: TRBJ2-1
V: TRBV7-9
CDR3: CASSPPGLNSYNEQFF

size: NA
J: TRBJ2-2
V: TRBV9
CDR3: CASQESPNTGELFF

size: NA
J: TRBJ2-1
V: TRBV6-4
CDR3: CASSRETSDNEQFF

size: few
J: TRBJ1-1
V: TRBV6-1
CDR3: CASRPGSQAFF

size: few
J: TRBJ2-1
V: TRBV27
CDR3: CASRPLQGQGYNEQFF

size: many
J: TRBJ1-1
V: TRBV6-1
CDR3: CASSEWTDTEAFF

size: few
J: TRBJ2-5
V: TRBV6-5
CDR3: CASSYSGPQETQYF

size: NA
J: TRBJ2-1
V: TRBV6-1
CDR3: CASSEGGRDEQFF